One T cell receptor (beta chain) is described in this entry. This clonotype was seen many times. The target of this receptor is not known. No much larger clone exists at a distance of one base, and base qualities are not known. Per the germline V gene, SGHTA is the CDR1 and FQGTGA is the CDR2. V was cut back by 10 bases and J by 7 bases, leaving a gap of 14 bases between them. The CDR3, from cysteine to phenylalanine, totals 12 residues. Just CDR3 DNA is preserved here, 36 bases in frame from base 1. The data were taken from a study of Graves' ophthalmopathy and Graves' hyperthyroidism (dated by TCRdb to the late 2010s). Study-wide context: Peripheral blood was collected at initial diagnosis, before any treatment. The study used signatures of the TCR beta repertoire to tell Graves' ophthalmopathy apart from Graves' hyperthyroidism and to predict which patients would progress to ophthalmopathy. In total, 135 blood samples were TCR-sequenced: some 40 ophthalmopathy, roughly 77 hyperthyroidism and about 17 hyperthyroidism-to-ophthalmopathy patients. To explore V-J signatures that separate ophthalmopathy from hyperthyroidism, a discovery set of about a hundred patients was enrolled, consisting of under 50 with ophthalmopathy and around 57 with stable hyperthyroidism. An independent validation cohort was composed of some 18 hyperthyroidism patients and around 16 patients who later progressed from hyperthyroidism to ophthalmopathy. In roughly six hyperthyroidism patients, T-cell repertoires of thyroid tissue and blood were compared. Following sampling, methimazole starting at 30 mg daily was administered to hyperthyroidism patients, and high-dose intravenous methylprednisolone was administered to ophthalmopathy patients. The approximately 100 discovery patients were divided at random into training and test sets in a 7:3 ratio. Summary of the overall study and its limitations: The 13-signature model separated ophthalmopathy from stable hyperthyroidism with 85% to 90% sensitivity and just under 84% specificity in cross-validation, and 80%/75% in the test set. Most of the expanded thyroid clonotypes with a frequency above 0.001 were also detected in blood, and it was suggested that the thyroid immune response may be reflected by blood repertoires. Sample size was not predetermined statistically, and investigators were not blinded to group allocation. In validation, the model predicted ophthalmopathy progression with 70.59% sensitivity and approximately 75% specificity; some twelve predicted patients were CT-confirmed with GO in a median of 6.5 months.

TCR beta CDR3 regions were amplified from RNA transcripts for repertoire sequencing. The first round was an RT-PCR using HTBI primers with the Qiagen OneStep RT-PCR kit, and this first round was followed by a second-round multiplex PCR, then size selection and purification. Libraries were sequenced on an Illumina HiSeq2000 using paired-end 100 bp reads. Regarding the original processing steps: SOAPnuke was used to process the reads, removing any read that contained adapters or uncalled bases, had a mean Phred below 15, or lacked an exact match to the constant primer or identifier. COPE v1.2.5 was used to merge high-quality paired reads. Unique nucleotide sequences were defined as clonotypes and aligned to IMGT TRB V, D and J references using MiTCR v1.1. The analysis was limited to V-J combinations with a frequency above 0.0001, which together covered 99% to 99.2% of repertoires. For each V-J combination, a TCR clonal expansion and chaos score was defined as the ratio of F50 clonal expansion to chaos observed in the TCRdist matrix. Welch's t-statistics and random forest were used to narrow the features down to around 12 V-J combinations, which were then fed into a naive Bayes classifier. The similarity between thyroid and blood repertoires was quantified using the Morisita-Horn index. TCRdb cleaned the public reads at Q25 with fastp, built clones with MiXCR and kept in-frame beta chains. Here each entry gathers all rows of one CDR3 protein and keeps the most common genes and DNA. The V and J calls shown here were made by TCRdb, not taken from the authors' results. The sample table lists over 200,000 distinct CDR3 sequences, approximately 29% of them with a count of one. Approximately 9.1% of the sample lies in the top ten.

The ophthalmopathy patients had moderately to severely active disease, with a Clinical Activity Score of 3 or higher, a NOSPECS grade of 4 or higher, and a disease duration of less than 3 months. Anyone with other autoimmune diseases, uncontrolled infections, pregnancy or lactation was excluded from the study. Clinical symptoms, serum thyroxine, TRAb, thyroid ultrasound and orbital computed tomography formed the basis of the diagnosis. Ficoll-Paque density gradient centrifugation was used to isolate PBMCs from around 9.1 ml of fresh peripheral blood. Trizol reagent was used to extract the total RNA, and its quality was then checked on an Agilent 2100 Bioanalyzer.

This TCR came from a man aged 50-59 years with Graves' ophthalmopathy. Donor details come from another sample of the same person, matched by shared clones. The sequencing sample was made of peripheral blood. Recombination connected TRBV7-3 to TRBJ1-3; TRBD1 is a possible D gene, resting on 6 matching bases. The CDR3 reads CATAGGHNTIYF. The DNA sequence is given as TGTGCCACGGCCGGGGGACATAACACCATATATTTT.